The next 25 T cell receptor beta chains were all read from a single sample in a study of cytomegalovirus exposure and HLA in healthy donors. The PCR was carried out with 60 Vbeta primers and 13 Jbeta primers. Clones were read by immunoSEQ multiplex PCR, and TCRdb kept only the in-frame ones, dropping some. The table records some 110,000 clones, about 76% of them present only once. The sequencing sample was made of PBMCs. These receptors all come from a woman aged 25 to 39 in good health and CMV-seronegative.

The chain carries TRBV28 and TRBJ2-7, with no clear D. V was shortened by 1 base and J by 3 bases, with 13 bases between the two germline ends. Germline V gene lookup returns CDR1 MDHEN and CDR2 SYDVKM. CDR3 length: 15 residues. This CDR3 is CASSLSPPLDYEQYF. The CDR3 DNA reads TGTGCCAGCAGTTTATCACCGCCCCTAGACTACGAGCAGTACTTC. Based on the CDR3 plus reference TRBV28 and TRBJ2-7, the full variable domain is DVKVTQSSRYLVKRTGEKVFLECVQDMDHENMFWYRQDPGLGLRLIYFSYDVKMKEKGDIPEGYSVSREKKERFSLILESASTNQTSMYLCASSLSPPLDYEQYFGPGTRLTVT.

This chain joins TRBV5-1 and TRBJ2-1; D remains ambiguous. Germline CDR1 SGHRS, CDR2 YFSETQ. There are 11 residues in the CDR3. V lost 2 bases to trimming and J lost 10 bases, with 7 bases between them. CDR3 sequence: CASSFLGEQFF. CDR3 bases: TGCGCCAGCAGCTTTCTAGGCGAGCAGTTCTTC.

This clone was observed a handful of times. This chain links TRBV15 with TRBJ2-2, with 7 bases identical to TRBD2. Trimming cost V 1 base and J 6 bases; bases outside gene matches: 11. Germline CDR1 is LNHNV and CDR2 is YYDKDF (reference sequence). The CDR3 length is 17 residues. This CDR3 reads CATSRGAVGGSSGELFF. The CDR3, as DNA: TGTGCCACCAGCAGAGGGGCCGTTGGCGGGAGCTCCGGGGAGCTGTTTTTT.

The CDR3 loop reads CASSFPSNEKLFF. The CDR3 DNA reads TGTGCCAGCAGTTTCCCCTCGAATGAAAAACTGTTTTTT. V is TRBV28 and J is TRBJ1-4, with unresolved D. This CDR3 spans 13 amino acids. V lost 3 bases to trimming and J lost 5 bases, with 7 bases between them. Germline-derived CDR1 and CDR2 are MDHEN and SYDVKM.

The chain carries TRBV7-3 and TRBJ2-1; D is uncertain. The CDR3 loop spans 15 amino acids. The V end was cut by 0 bases, the J end by 8 bases, with 14 bases between. Germline V gives CDR1 SGHTA, CDR2 FQGTGA. In DNA, the CDR3 is TGTGCCAGCAGCTTAACCCTTACGCCTCGGGATGAGCAGTTCTTC. Its translation is CASSLTLTPRDEQFF.

V usage is TRBV4-3 and J usage is TRBJ2-1, with D possibly matching TRBD1 (6 bases). The germline V gene has CDR1 LGHNA and CDR2 YSLEER. V lost 6 bases, J lost 8 bases, and 14 bases lay in between. The length of the CDR3 is 13 residues. CDR3 DNA: TGCGCCAGCAGTCAGGGGAGAGGGTATGAGCAGTTCTTC. It codes for CASSQGRGYEQFF.

Here the CDR3 DNA reads TGTGCCAGCGGCGTTGACTTTACCGGGGAGCTGTTTTTT. It specifies CASGVDFTGELFF. This chain uses TRBV7-9 with TRBJ2-2, with D unclear. V lost 8 bases to trimming and J lost 5 bases, with 12 bases between them. Germline-derived CDR1 and CDR2 are SEHNR and FQNEAQ (reference sequence). There are 13 residues in the CDR3.

Only one count was recorded for this clone. The rearrangement joins TRBV27 to TRBJ1-2; 8 bases line up with TRBD1. The V and J ends lost 6 bases and 8 bases, in that order; junction bases with no gene match: 8. The CDR3 extends over 13 amino acids. Germline CDR1 reads MNHEY; CDR2 reads SMNVEV (reference sequence). The CDR3 sequence: CASSSQGARGYTF. The CDR3 region has the DNA TGTGCCAGCAGCAGTCAGGGGGCGAGGGGCTACACCTTC.

The V call is TRBV10-3, the J call TRBJ2-5; TRBD2 might be the D (6 bases). The CDR3 sequence is 13 residues long. Trimming cost V 4 bases and J 2 bases, with 8 bases left between them. CDR1 is ENHRY and CDR2 is SYGVKD in the germline V gene. The CDR3 protein is CAISGEDQETQYF. CDR3 DNA: TGTGCCATCAGTGGGGAGGATCAAGAGACCCAGTACTTC.

The chain recombines TRBV6-1 with TRBJ2-6; TRBD1 might be the D (6 bases). The CDR3 is made up of 15 amino acids. The germline CDR1 and CDR2 sequences are MNHNS and SASEGT. V shed 7 bases and J shed 2 bases, with 12 bases lying between them. Here the CDR3 reads CASKTGYPGANVLTF. The CDR3 region has the DNA TGTGCCAGCAAAACAGGGTACCCTGGGGCCAACGTCCTGACTTTC.

This chain joins TRBV27 and TRBJ2-3; TRBD2 agrees at 11 bases. This CDR3 is built from 17 residues. Germline V CDR1 and CDR2: MNHEY, SMNVEV (reference sequence). V trimming: 5 bases; J trimming: 5 bases; junction bases outside the gene matches: 12. CDR3 coding DNA: TGTGCCAGCAGTCAAAAGATAGCGGGAGGGCCAATAGATACGCAGTATTTT. Translating gives CASSQKIAGGPIDTQYF.

This sequence joins TRBV27 and TRBJ2-1; 9 bases agree with TRBD2. Trimming removed 5 bases from V and 8 bases from J; junction bases left unmatched: 13. Germline V gene sequence: CDR1 MNHEY, CDR2 SMNVEV (reference sequence). The CDR3 runs to 16 residues. This chain's CDR3 is CASSPRKVAGAHEQFF. CDR3 coding DNA: TGTGCCAGCAGTCCCAGGAAAGTAGCGGGAGCGCATGAGCAGTTCTTC.

The chain joins TRBV7-2 to TRBJ2-5, with 12 bases fitting TRBD2. The CDR3 is 15 amino acids. Germline loops: CDR1 SGHTA, CDR2 FQGNSA. J lost 3 bases, V lost 5 bases, and 4 bases had no gene match. CDR3 in DNA: TGTGCCAGCAGCCGGACTAGCGGGGAGAAAGAGACCCAGTACTTC. It translates to CASSRTSGEKETQYF.

The rearrangement uses TRBV5-1 and TRBJ2-3, with TRBD2 identical over 10 bases. Germline CDR1 and CDR2: SGHRS and YFSETQ. The CDR3 runs to 15 residues. J lost 3 bases, V lost 0 bases, and 1 base had no gene match. CDR3 amino acids: CASSLGAGGTDTQYF. The CDR3 DNA sequence: TGCGCCAGCAGCTTGGGAGCGGGAGGGACAGATACGCAGTATTTT.

The rearrangement links TRBV6-5 to TRBJ2-7; TRBD2 agrees at 10 bases. Germline assignment: CDR1 MNHEY and CDR2 SVGAGI. This CDR3 contains 15 residues. The J segment lost 5 bases and the V segment lost 0 bases, leaving 4 bases of the junction unmatched. The CDR3 sequence is CASSYSKTSGHEQYF. CDR3 coding DNA: TGTGCCAGCAGTTACTCCAAGACTAGCGGGCACGAGCAGTACTTC.

This clone was recorded only once. The junction departs from germline at one end; a sequencing error may be responsible. The rearrangement links TRBV4-3 to TRBJ2-7; D unresolved. CDR1 LGHNA and CDR2 YSLEER come from the germline V gene. The CDR3 extends over 13 amino acids. For the CDR3, the DNA is TGCACCAGCAGCCAAGCCCTAGCCTACGAGCAGTACTTC. Its protein is CTSSQALAYEQYF.

The V gene is TRBV7-9, the J gene TRBJ1-2; D is perhaps TRBD1 (6 bases). The V end lost 5 bases, the J end lost 4 bases, and 14 bases lay between the germline ends. This CDR3 contains 14 residues. Germline V gene lookup returns CDR1 SEHNR and CDR2 FQNEAQ (reference sequence). The CDR3 nucleotides read TGTGCCAGCAGCGGAAGACAGGCTTCCTATGGCTACACCTTC. Its protein product is CASSGRQASYGYTF.

This clone was detected only once. The junction departs from the called germline gene at one end, perhaps through a read error. The sample contains more than one DNA sequence encoding this CDR3. V usage is TRBV18 and J usage is TRBJ1-5, with a tentative D call TRBD1 (6 bases). This CDR3 is 16 amino acids long. Germline assignment: CDR1 KGHSH and CDR2 LQKENI. CDR3 DNA: TGTGCCAGCTCACCCCGGGGGGCTATCGGCAACCAGCCCCAGCATTTT. Amino acid sequence: CASSPRGAIGNQPQHF.

The V and J genes are TRBV5-4 and TRBJ2-5; 13 positions agree with TRBD2. Looked up from germline, CDR1 is SGHNT and CDR2 is YYREEE (reference sequence). With 4 bases clipped from V and 5 bases from J, the junction kept 11 bases outside the gene matches. This CDR3 spans 17 amino acids. The CDR3 protein is CASSLPTSGRRGETQYF. The CDR3 bases are TGTGCCAGCAGCCTTCCGACTAGCGGGAGGCGGGGGGAGACCCAGTACTTC.

V is TRBV7-9 and J is TRBJ2-7; D not certain. CDR1 SEHNR and CDR2 FQNEAQ come from the germline V gene (reference sequence). The CDR3 loop spans 12 amino acids. The V end lost 6 bases, the J end lost 2 bases, and 8 bases lay between the germline ends. The CDR3: CASRSTAYEQYF. The CDR3 DNA is TGTGCCAGCAGATCTACCGCCTACGAGCAGTACTTC.

The V gene is TRBV6-5, the J gene TRBJ1-6; D unresolved. The CDR3 is 15 amino acids. Germline V gene lookup returns CDR1 MNHEY and CDR2 SVGAGI. The V gene lost 2 bases and the J gene lost 7 bases, with 12 bases spanning the gap. The CDR3 reads CASSYGGPQNSPLHF. In DNA, the CDR3 is TGTGCCAGCAGTTACGGCGGGCCCCAAAATTCACCCCTCCACTTT.

V usage is TRBV5-4 and J usage is TRBJ2-7, with TRBD2 identical over 11 bases. Germline lookup yields CDR1 SGHNT and CDR2 YYREEE (reference sequence). The CDR3 runs 15 residues. The V segment lost 1 base and the J segment 3 bases; nucleotides outside the gene matches: 3. The CDR3 region is CASSLIAGGNYEQYF. CDR3 sequence (DNA): TGTGCCAGCAGCTTGATAGCGGGAGGGAACTACGAGCAGTACTTC.

This clone was detected once. J is TRBJ1-3 and V is TRBV5-1; no definite D call. Germline V gene sequence: CDR1 SGHRS, CDR2 YFSETQ. The CDR3 covers 15 residues. With 2 bases removed from V and 0 bases from J, the gap between germline ends came to 9 bases. The CDR3 DNA follows: TGCGCCAGCAGCTTAACAGCATTCTCTGGAAACACCATATATTTT. Translated: CASSLTAFSGNTIYF.

This clone was found once. This chain joins TRBV5-1 and TRBJ1-4, with D unclear. The germline V gene has CDR1 SGHRS and CDR2 YFSETQ. The CDR3 length is 14 residues. With 2 bases removed from V and 7 bases from J, the gap between germline ends came to 12 bases. The DNA of the CDR3 is TGCGCCAGCAGCTTTGGGAGTAAGGGTGAAAAACTGTTTTTT. It codes for CASSFGSKGEKLFF.

This chain uses TRBV7-3 with TRBJ2-2, with D possibly TRBD1 on 6 matching bases. The CDR3 is 19 amino acids. V lost 8 bases, J lost 0 bases, and 25 bases lay in between. Germline lookup yields CDR1 SGHTA and CDR2 FQGTGA. The CDR3: CASGTSSRGLASNTGELFF. CDR3 sequence (DNA): TGTGCCAGCGGCACATCTAGCAGGGGCCTAGCCTCGAACACCGGGGAGCTGTTTTTT.